This TCR beta chain appears in the sequencing data of a study of T cells in Graves' hyperthyroidism and ophthalmopathy. The CDR3 has 14 residues. V lost 2 bases and J 6 bases, leaving 11 bases between the germline ends. Germline V lookup: CDR1 MNHEY, CDR2 SMNVEV (reference sequence). About this clonotype: Antigen specificity is unknown.

Diagnosis rested on symptoms, serum thyroxine and TRAb, thyroid ultrasound, and orbital computed tomography. The PBMCs had their origin in 7.5 to 10 ml of fresh peripheral blood. Authors of the study amplified TCR beta CDR3 regions from RNA transcripts. The study used the HTBI primer set for a first-round RT-PCR of the TCR CDR3. A single record per CDR3 protein comes from TCRdb applying MiXCR to the multiplex PCR reads. The table includes hundreds of thousands of distinct CDR3 sequences, over 12% detected once. Whole-study findings and limits: Model predictions of ophthalmopathy came a median approximately 6 months before onset.

The material sequenced was blood. This clonotype was sampled from a young man with Graves' ophthalmopathy. The gene calls are TRBV27 and TRBJ1-5; D ambiguous. CDR3 bases: TGTGCCAGCAGTTTACGGTCAGCCCTTCAGCCCCAGCATTTT. It yields the protein CASSLRSALQPQHF.